Presented here are 25 T cell receptor beta chains from one specimen sequenced in a study of shared clonotypes between healthy human individuals. Using immunoSEQ multiplex PCR, the repertoire was profiled, and TCRdb retains in-frame clones only, with some absent. In the table there are 2 million to 2.5 million clones, around 95% of which are singletons. The specimen sequenced was naive CD4+ T cells sorted from blood. Noted subset: CD45RA+ positively selected. These receptors were collected from a man between 18 and 29 years old in good health.

The V call is TRBV19, the J call TRBJ2-6, with a tentative D call TRBD2 (5 bases). With 5 bases removed from V and 2 bases from J, the gap between germline ends came to 10 bases. Germline V gives CDR1 LNHDA, CDR2 SQIVND (reference sequence). This CDR3 is 15 amino acids long. CDR3 coding DNA: TGTGCCAGTAGTCCCGGGGTGGCTGGGGCCAACGTCCTGACTTTC. Translation: CASSPGVAGANVLTF. Looking up the rest from reference TRBV19 and TRBJ2-6 gives the full variable domain: DGGITQSPKYLFRKEGQNVTLSCEQNLNHDAMYWYRQDPGQGLRLIYYSQIVNDFQKGDIAEGYSVSREKKESFPLTVTSAQKNPTAFYLCASSPGVAGANVLTFGAGSRLTVL.

The chain employs TRBV7-3 and TRBJ2-1; 10 nucleotides agree with TRBD1. Per the germline V gene, CDR1 is SGHTA and CDR2 is FQGTGA. The CDR3 has 15 residues. V dropped 2 bases and J dropped 7; count of bases not matched to a gene: 5. Here the CDR3 reads CASSLEGQGDNEQFF. The CDR3 DNA reads as TGTGCCAGCAGCTTAGAAGGACAGGGGGATAATGAGCAGTTCTTC.

This clone has a single count. CDR3 residues: CASSQGAGIGTANTGELFF. The CDR3 DNA follows: TGTGCCAGCAGTCAAGGGGCGGGGATCGGGACAGCGAACACCGGGGAGCTGTTTTTT. V and J are TRBV6-4 and TRBJ2-2; perhaps TRBD1 as D (7 bases). The CDR3 has 19 amino acids. The V end lost 5 bases, the J end lost 0 bases, and 22 bases lay between the germline ends. Germline lookup yields CDR1 MRHNA and CDR2 SNTAGT.

V usage is TRBV6-5 and J usage is TRBJ1-2, with D perhaps TRBD1 (6 bases). V was shortened by 7 bases and J by 6 bases, with 9 bases between the two germline ends. In germline, CDR1 is MNHEY, CDR2 SVGAGI. The CDR3 totals 11 residues. CDR3 in DNA: TGTGCCAGCAAAACAGGGAATGGCTACACCTTC. This encodes CASKTGNGYTF.

Here the CDR3 DNA reads TGTGCCAGCAGTCCCGATCGCTCTGGGGCCAACGTCCTGACTTTC. It encodes CASSPDRSGANVLTF. This chain links TRBV27 with TRBJ2-6; D not resolved. V gave up 5 bases and J gave up 0 bases, with 8 bases separating them. The CDR3 sequence is 15 residues long. Per germline, CDR1 MNHEY and CDR2 SMNVEV (reference sequence).

The chain uses TRBV2 and TRBJ1-3; the D is unclear. V gave up 3 bases and J gave up 4 bases, with 10 bases separating them. The CDR3 is made up of 14 amino acids. Germline V CDR1 and CDR2: SNHLY, FYNNEI. CDR3 region: CASSDGTLGNTIYF. The CDR3 coding sequence is TGTGCCAGCAGTGATGGCACACTCGGAAACACCATATATTTT.

J is TRBJ2-5 and V is TRBV12-1; no check of the table's D call, TRBD1, against the DNA was made. TRBV12-1 is assigned pseudogene status. The CDR3 runs 14 residues. The CDR3 DNA reads TGTGCCAGCGGGACCGGACAGGGGCAAGAGACCCAGTACTTC. This encodes CASGTGQGQETQYF.

This clone has a single count. The CDR3 protein is CASSLEVLADTQYF. For the CDR3, the DNA is TGTGCCAGCAGCTTAGAGGTCCTCGCAGATACGCAGTATTTT. The rearrangement uses TRBV7-9 and TRBJ2-3; D remains ambiguous. Germline V CDR1 and CDR2: SEHNR, FQNEAQ (reference sequence). The CDR3 covers 14 residues. V lost 1 base and J 4 bases, leaving 9 bases between the germline ends.

The chain couples TRBV6-1 to TRBJ1-4; no definite D call. The CDR3 runs 14 residues. CDR1 is MNHNS, CDR2 SASEGT, per germline. The V and J ends lost 3 bases and 14 bases respectively, with 19 bases between them. As DNA, the CDR3 is TGTGCCAGCAGTGAGGACGGATCGCTATCTAGGCTGTTTTTT. Translation: CASSEDGSLSRLFF.

The rearrangement uses TRBV11-2 and TRBJ2-1; 12 bases fit TRBD2. Germline values: CDR1 SGHAT, CDR2 FQNNGV. Germline trimming cut 4 bases from V and 4 bases from J; bases unmatched to any gene: 2. The CDR3 spans 15 residues. CDR3 sequence: CASSWTSGAYNEQFF. The CDR3 coding sequence is TGTGCCAGCAGCTGGACTAGCGGGGCGTACAATGAGCAGTTCTTC.

This chain links TRBV2 with TRBJ2-5, with a tentative D call TRBD2 (6 bases). With 2 bases removed from V and 14 bases from J, the gap between germline ends came to 15 bases. The CDR3 covers 12 residues. Germline-derived CDR1 and CDR2 are SNHLY and FYNNEI. This CDR3 is CASSEPAGRGYF. The CDR3 bases are TGTGCCAGCAGTGAACCCGCGGGACGGGGCTACTTC.

The gene calls are TRBV29-1 and TRBJ1-2, with D maybe TRBD1 (5 bases). Looked up from germline, CDR1 is SQVTM and CDR2 is ANQGSEA. V lost 0 bases, J lost 2 bases, and 7 bases lay in between. This CDR3 contains 13 residues. DNA of the CDR3: TGCAGCGTTGAAGATGACAGAAACTATGGCTACACCTTC. This encodes CSVEDDRNYGYTF.

The chain joins TRBV5-1 to TRBJ1-1, with D hard to call. The CDR3 sequence is 13 residues long. Trimming removed 3 bases from V and 1 base from J, with 7 bases in between. Germline CDR1 is SGHRS and CDR2 is YFSETQ. Here the CDR3 reads CASSSLQNTEAFF. DNA of the CDR3: TGCGCCAGCAGCTCCCTCCAGAACACTGAAGCTTTCTTT.

CDR3 DNA: TGCGCCAGCAGCTTGGCCTTCGGGGACATTCAGTACTTC. This gives the protein CASSLAFGDIQYF. This chain joins TRBV5-1 and TRBJ2-4; D might be TRBD2 (5 bases). Germline V gene data show CDR1 as SGHRS and CDR2 as YFSETQ. The CDR3 is 13 residues long. Trimming removed 0 bases from V and 8 bases from J, with 9 bases in between.

This clone was observed a single time. This rearrangement joins TRBV30 to TRBJ1-1; no reliable D call. Trimming removed 3 bases at V and 0 bases at J, with 5 bases between. The germline gives CDR1 GTSNPN, CDR2 SVGIG (reference sequence). This CDR3 has 12 amino acids. The CDR3 sequence: CAWSDLNTEAFF. The CDR3 coding sequence is TGTGCCTGGAGCGACCTGAACACTGAAGCTTTCTTT.

The chain is built from TRBV5-1 and TRBJ1-3, with 7 bases lining up with TRBD1. Germline V gene sequence: CDR1 SGHRS, CDR2 YFSETQ. CDR3 length: 16 amino acids. Trimming at V came to 3 bases and at J to 2 bases, leaving 8 bases not matched to a gene. CDR3 DNA: TGCGCCAGCAGCTACACCCCGACAGGGACTGGAAACACCATATATTTT. Amino acids: CASSYTPTGTGNTIYF.

V and J are TRBV4-1 and TRBJ1-1, with D unclear. Germline lookup yields CDR1 MGHRA and CDR2 YSYEKL. The germline V and J ends were trimmed by 0 bases and 0 bases, with 11 bases remaining between them. CDR3 length: 16 amino acids. The CDR3 sequence is CASSQENNRVNTEAFF. In DNA form, the CDR3 reads TGCGCCAGCAGCCAAGAGAATAATCGGGTGAACACTGAAGCTTTCTTT.

The rearrangement links TRBV28 to TRBJ2-3; D may be TRBD1 (7 bases). In germline, CDR1 is MDHEN, CDR2 SYDVKM. Trimming left V 6 bases short and J 10 bases short, with 14 bases between. CDR3 length: 12 amino acids. The CDR3 DNA is TGTGCCAGCAGCCAGGGGGGCCCACCGCAGTATTTT. Translated, it gives CASSQGGPPQYF.

A remark on this clone: In the same sample, other DNA sequences code for this CDR3. V and J are TRBV7-9 and TRBJ1-5, with D unclear. This CDR3 region has 13 residues. The germline gives CDR1 SEHNR, CDR2 FQNEAQ (reference sequence). Trimming removed 3 bases from V and 5 bases from J, with 8 bases in between. The CDR3 nucleotides are TGTGCCAGCAGCTTGGTAGGCGATCAGCCCCAGCATTTT. Translating it yields CASSLVGDQPQHF.

The table lists this clone with a count of one. This specimen includes other DNA sequences encoding the same CDR3. The chain employs TRBV2 and TRBJ2-3; D may correspond to TRBD1 or TRBD2 (5 bases each). Germline V gene data show CDR1 as SNHLY and CDR2 as FYNNEI. V was cut by 9 bases and J by 2 bases, with 12 bases left in between. CDR3 size: 13 residues. In DNA form, the CDR3 reads TGTGCCAGTGACAGAGGGTCCACAGATACGCAGTATTTT. Protein sequence: CASDRGSTDTQYF.

This chain links TRBV28 with TRBJ1-1, with 7 bases that match TRBD1. Germline V lookup: CDR1 MDHEN, CDR2 SYDVKM. J lost 3 bases, V lost 6 bases, and 4 bases had no gene match. The CDR3 spans 13 residues. The CDR3 region has the DNA TGTGCCAGCAGGCCGCAGGGGGACACTGAAGCTTTCTTT. Protein sequence: CASRPQGDTEAFF.

V gene TRBV28 combines with J gene TRBJ2-7, with TRBD2 matching 8 bases. Trimming cost V 2 bases and J 5 bases; bases outside gene matches: 5. This CDR3 is built from 14 residues. Germline CDR1 and CDR2: MDHEN and SYDVKM. CDR3 loop: CASSLPGGLNEQYF. CDR3 sequence (DNA): TGTGCCAGCAGTTTACCGGGGGGGCTCAACGAGCAGTACTTC.

V gene TRBV30 combines with J gene TRBJ2-2; no clear D gene. V was pared by 1 base and J by 1 base, with 13 bases between. In germline, CDR1 is GTSNPN, CDR2 SVGIG (reference sequence). The CDR3 is 16 residues long. The chain's CDR3 is CAWSGLGKMNTGELFF. The CDR3 DNA sequence: TGTGCCTGGAGTGGTCTGGGGAAAATGAACACCGGGGAGCTGTTTTTT.

The genes are TRBV13 and TRBJ2-3; 12 bases line up with TRBD2. This CDR3 has 15 amino acids. The germline V gene encodes CDR1 PRHDT and CDR2 FYEKMQ (reference sequence). Trimming took 5 bases from V and 3 from J; bases not matched to a gene: 3. The CDR3 bases are TGTGCCAGCAGCCAACTAGCGGGAGGAACAGATACGCAGTATTTT. Translated: CASSQLAGGTDTQYF. Full variable domain (rest looked up from reference TRBV13 and TRBJ2-3): AAGVIQSPRHLIKEKRETATLKCYPIPRHDTVYWYQQGPGQDPQFLISFYEKMQSDKGSIPDRFSAQQFSDYHSELNMSSLELGDSALYFCASSQLAGGTDTQYFGPGTRLTVL.

This chain connects TRBV6-5 to TRBJ2-2; 8 bases agree with TRBD2. The germline gives CDR1 MNHEY, CDR2 SVGAGI. After removal of 6 bases from V and 0 bases from J, the junction contained 3 bases not matched to a gene. The CDR3 extends over 15 amino acids. CDR3 protein: CASSRGGSNTGELFF. CDR3 nucleotides: TGTGCCAGCAGCCGGGGGGGCTCGAACACCGGGGAGCTGTTTTTT.